This T cell receptor beta chain was recorded in a study of T cell responses to AZD1222 COVID-19 vaccine. Overall study results and limits: There were mostly white British donors and more females than males, and clonal diversity was possibly underestimated. Only five or six individuals given AZD1222 were seropositive at baseline.

The length of the CDR3 is 18 residues. TCRdb's table, derived via immunoSEQ multiplex PCR, lists solely in-frame clones and lacks some. The data hold 140,000 to 150,000 clones, with roughly 92% observed a single time. Concerning this clone itself: Its target is unknown.

Sample: peripheral blood, taken on day 0 of AZD1222 vaccination. This sequence was found in an adult in good health. This chain links TRBV21-1 with TRBJ1-1. TRBV21-1 is a documented pseudogene. CDR3 residues: CASSKFGPASIMVTEAFF. CDR3 bases: TGTGCCAGCAGCAAATTTGGCCCGGCGTCGATTATGGTCACTGAAGCTTTCTTT.